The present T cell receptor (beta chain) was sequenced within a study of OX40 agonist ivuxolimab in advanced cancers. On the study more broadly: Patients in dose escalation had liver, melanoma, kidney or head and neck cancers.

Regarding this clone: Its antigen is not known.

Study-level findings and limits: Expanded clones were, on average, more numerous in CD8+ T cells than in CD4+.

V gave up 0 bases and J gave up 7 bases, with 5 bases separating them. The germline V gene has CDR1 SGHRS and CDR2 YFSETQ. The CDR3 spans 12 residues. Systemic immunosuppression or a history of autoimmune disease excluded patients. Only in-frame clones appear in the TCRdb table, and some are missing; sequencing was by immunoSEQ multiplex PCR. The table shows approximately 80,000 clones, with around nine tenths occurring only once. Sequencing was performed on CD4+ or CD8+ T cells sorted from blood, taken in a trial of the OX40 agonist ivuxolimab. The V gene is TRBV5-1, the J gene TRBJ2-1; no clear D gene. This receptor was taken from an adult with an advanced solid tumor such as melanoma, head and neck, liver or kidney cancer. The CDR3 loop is CASSLDGNEQFF. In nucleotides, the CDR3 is TGCGCCAGCAGCTTGGACGGAAATGAGCAGTTCTTC. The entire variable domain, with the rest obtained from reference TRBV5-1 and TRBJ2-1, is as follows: KAGVTQTPRYLIKTRGQQVTLSCSPISGHRSVSWYQQTPGQGLQFLFEYFSETQRNKGNFPGRFSGRQFSNSRSEMNVSTLELGDSALYLCASSLDGNEQFFGPGTRLTVL.